This T cell receptor beta chain was recovered during a study of blood T cell repertoires in COVID-19. At the level of the study: The study drew acute and convalescent COVID-19 samples from the United States, Italy and Spain.

As handled by the study authors: Nucleated cell number was recorded as an estimate derived from reference gene primer amplification. Libraries were prepared by immunoSEQ multiplex PCR; TCRdb keeps only in-frame clonotypes and omits some of them. V, J and clone size derive from that table, while D and trimming were established from the DNA sequence. The sample records 25,000 to 30,000 clones, over 70% being singletons. The V end lost 2 bases, the J end lost 11 bases, and 9 bases lay between the germline ends. The CDR3 spans 11 residues. The germline CDR1 and CDR2 sequences are MNHNS and SASEGT. The source material was peripheral blood. This chain uses TRBV6-1 with TRBJ1-1, with no clear D. This sequence originates from a woman in her sixties with acute or convalescent COVID-19. CDR3 residues: CASSEQRRAFF. CDR3 coding DNA: TGTGCCAGCAGTGAACAGCGTAGGGCTTTCTTT.